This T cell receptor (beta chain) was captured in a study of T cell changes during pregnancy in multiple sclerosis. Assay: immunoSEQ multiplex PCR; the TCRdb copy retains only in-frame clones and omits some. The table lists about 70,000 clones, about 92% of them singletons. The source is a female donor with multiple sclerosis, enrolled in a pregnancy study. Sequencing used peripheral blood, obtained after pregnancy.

The CDR3 nucleotides read TGTGCCAGCAGAAGATCCGGGACAGGGTCATATGGCTACACCTTC. Amino acids: CASRRSGTGSYGYTF. V gene TRBV28 combines with J gene TRBJ1-2; TRBD1 matches 9 bases. Trimming removed 6 bases from V and 5 bases from J; junction bases left unmatched: 10. The CDR3 spans 15 residues. The V gene's germline CDR1 is MDHEN and CDR2 SYDVKM.